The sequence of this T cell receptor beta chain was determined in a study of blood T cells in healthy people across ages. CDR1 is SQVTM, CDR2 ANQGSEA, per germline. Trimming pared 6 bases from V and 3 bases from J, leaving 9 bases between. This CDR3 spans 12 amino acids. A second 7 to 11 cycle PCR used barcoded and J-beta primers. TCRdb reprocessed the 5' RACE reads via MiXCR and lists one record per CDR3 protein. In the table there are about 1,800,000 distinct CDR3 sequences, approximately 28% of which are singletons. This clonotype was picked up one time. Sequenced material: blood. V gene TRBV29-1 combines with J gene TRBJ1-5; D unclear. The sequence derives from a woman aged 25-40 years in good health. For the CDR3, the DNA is TGCAGCGTCCGGGCCAACAATCAGCCCCAGCATTTT. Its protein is CSVRANNQPQHF. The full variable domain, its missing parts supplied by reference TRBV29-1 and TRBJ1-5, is SAVISQKPSRDICQRGTSLTIQCQVDSQVTMMFWYRQQPGQSLTLIATANQGSEATYESGFVIDKFPISRPNLTFSTLTVSNMSPEDSSIYLCSVRANNQPQHFGDGTRLSIL.